The TCR beta chain under discussion was sequenced for a study of blood T cell repertoires in COVID-19. Study-wide background: Both acute and convalescent COVID-19 samples were obtained from the United States, Italy and Spain. Sample material is recorded as cDNA or gDNA derived from T cells, B-cell-depleted T cells, or PBMCs.

Authors' data handling: Reference gene primer amplification gave nucleated cell count estimates. Data came from immunoSEQ multiplex PCR; TCRdb stores just in-frame clones and leaves some out. The DNA was the basis for D and trimming; V, J and clone size are from that table. This table has some 490,000 clones, 80% to 90% appearing once. CDR1 and CDR2 (germline): GTSNPN, SVGIG (reference sequence). The junction had 7 bases not matched to a gene; V was cut back by 0 bases and J by 1 base. There are 17 residues in the CDR3. This receptor was identified in a human donor in a cohort sampled during active COVID-19. The sample taken for sequencing was peripheral blood. This chain links TRBV30 with TRBJ2-1; 9 nucleotides line up with TRBD2. The CDR3 region has the DNA TGTGCCTGGAGTGTACCTTCCAGCGGGAGGTCCTACAATGAGCAGTTCTTC. Residues: CAWSVPSSGRSYNEQFF.